The clone carrying this T cell receptor (beta chain) showed up just a few times. Its antigen is not identified. Treatment reported: oral pan-JAK inhibitor, 5-10 mg twice daily. Reverse transcribed after extraction, RNA yielded cDNA as the sequencing template. Profiling relied on immunoSEQ multiplex PCR, and the TCRdb table lists in-frame clones only, not all of them. The sample has over 70,000 clones; around two thirds are singletons. This sample is drawn from a study of CD8+ T cells in alopecia areata. Study background: The drug, oral tofacitinib, was given to treated patients at 5 to 10 mg twice daily. Whole-study findings and limits: Clonality was higher in lesional than normal scalp, especially in alopecia totalis/universalis.

Source: CD8+ T cells sorted from blood, taken at week 24, from a patient treated with tofacitinib. The sequence came from a human donor with alopecia areata.

In DNA, the CDR3 is TGCGCCAGCAGCCAAGATAGCGGGAGGGACGAGCAGTACTTC. Translating gives CASSQDSGRDEQYF. V and J are TRBV4-1 and TRBJ2-7; 11 bases are shared with TRBD2. This CDR3 has 14 amino acids. V shed 0 bases, J shed 5 bases, and the junction held 0 bases outside the gene matches. CDR1 is MGHRA and CDR2 is YSYEKL in the germline V gene.